These 11 T cell receptor beta chains were sequenced from one sample in a study of OX40 agonist ivuxolimab in advanced cancers. TCRdb's copy holds only in-frame clones and misses some; the assay was immunoSEQ multiplex PCR. The repertoire holds about 54,000 clones, with about nine tenths as singletons. Sequences were derived from CD4+ or CD8+ T cells sorted from blood, sampled in a trial of the OX40 agonist ivuxolimab. The receptors were gathered from an adult with an advanced solid tumor such as melanoma, head and neck, liver or kidney cancer.

This rearrangement joins TRBV11-2 to TRBJ2-1; perhaps D is TRBD1 or TRBD2 (8 bases each). Germline CDR1 is SGHAT and CDR2 is FQNNGV. This CDR3 spans 15 amino acids. V was pared by 5 bases and J by 8 bases, with 19 bases between. The CDR3 DNA reads as TGTGCCAGCAGCGACGAGAGCGGGGGACAGGATGAGCAGTTCTTC. Its translation: CASSDESGGQDEQFF.

This chain joins TRBV10-3 and TRBJ2-3, with 9 bases identical to TRBD2. Germline assignment: CDR1 ENHRY and CDR2 SYGVKD. Losses at the gene ends were 4 bases for V and 4 bases for J; bases not matched to a gene: 9. The CDR3 has 16 residues. The CDR3 nucleotides read TGTGCCATCAGTGGAGTAGCGGGAGACTCTGCAGATACGCAGTATTTT. Protein sequence: CAISGVAGDSADTQYF.

The chain uses TRBV19 and TRBJ1-1; 12 bases align to TRBD1. With V trimmed by 7 bases and J by 1 base, 13 bases remained unmatched. The CDR3 covers 18 residues. CDR1 is LNHDA, CDR2 SQIVND, per germline (reference sequence). This CDR3 is CASTSPGQGAQWNTEAFF. CDR3 coding DNA: TGTGCCAGTACCTCACCGGGACAGGGGGCGCAGTGGAACACTGAAGCTTTCTTT.

The chain links TRBV7-2 to TRBJ2-5; D might be TRBD2 (6 bases). The better agreement between TRBJ2-7 and the DNA end casts doubt on the J call. In germline, CDR1 is SGHTA, CDR2 FQGNSA. The CDR3 length is 14 residues. CDR3 sequence: CASSAGSFNHEQYF. Here the CDR3 DNA reads TGTGCCAGCAGCGCCGGGAGTTTTAACCACGAGCAGTACTTC.

The chain uses TRBV6-1 and TRBJ2-4, with TRBD1 matching 8 bases. Germline CDR1 and CDR2: MNHNS and SASEGT. V shed 8 bases and J 8 bases; nucleotides not matched to a gene: 14. The CDR3 runs 15 residues. The chain's CDR3 is CASGLRVTGVDIQYF. As DNA, the CDR3 is TGTGCCAGCGGCCTCCGGGTGACAGGGGTTGACATTCAGTACTTC.

This chain links TRBV14 with TRBJ2-5; D could derive from TRBD1 or TRBD2 (5 bases each). The CDR3 has 16 amino acids. V gave up 0 bases and J gave up 5 bases, with 16 bases separating them. Germline lookup yields CDR1 SGHDN and CDR2 FVKESK. The chain's CDR3 is CASSQERGAKSETQYF. Here the CDR3 DNA reads TGTGCCAGCAGCCAAGAGAGGGGCGCAAAGAGCGAGACCCAGTACTTC.

This clone turned up a few times. The chain links TRBV28 to TRBJ1-5; D may be TRBD1 (6 bases). V was pared by 7 bases and J by 1 base, with 11 bases between. Germline assignment: CDR1 MDHEN and CDR2 SYDVKM. The CDR3 totals 14 residues. CDR3 residues: CASTRDRSNQPQHF. CDR3 coding DNA: TGTGCCAGCACCCGCGACAGGAGCAATCAGCCCCAGCATTTT.

The chain has TRBV7-9 and TRBJ2-3, with D tentatively TRBD2 (6 bases). V was shortened by 5 bases and J by 5 bases, with 11 bases between the two germline ends. Germline values: CDR1 SEHNR, CDR2 FQNEAQ (reference sequence). This CDR3 has 13 residues. CDR3 DNA sequence: TGTGCCAGCAGCCCTAATAGCGGAGATACGCAGTATTTT. Translation: CASSPNSGDTQYF.

The chain couples TRBV6-5 to TRBJ2-5; TRBD2 agrees at 9 bases. This CDR3 region has 16 residues. V lost 0 bases to trimming and J lost 2 bases; unmatched junction nucleotides: 4. CDR1 and CDR2 from the germline V gene are MNHEY and SVGAGI. The CDR3: CASSYSARGGQETQYF. CDR3 DNA: TGTGCCAGCAGTTACTCTGCGCGGGGGGGACAAGAGACCCAGTACTTC.

The chain is built from TRBV5-4 and TRBJ1-1, with 7 positions matching TRBD1. The V segment lost 3 bases and the J segment 5 bases; nucleotides outside the gene matches: 10. Germline CDR1 SGHNT, CDR2 YYREEE (reference sequence). CDR3 length equals 15 residues. The CDR3 coding sequence is TGTGCCAGCAGCTCGACCCTAGGGGGCGGGACTGAAGCTTTCTTT. It translates to CASSSTLGGGTEAFF. Full variable domain (rest looked up from reference TRBV5-4 and TRBJ1-1): ETGVTQSPTHLIKTRGQQVTLRCSSQSGHNTVSWYQQALGQGPQFIFQYYREEENGRGNFPPRFSGLQFPNYSSELNVNALELDDSALYLCASSSTLGGGTEAFFGQGTRLTVV.

The chain joins TRBV29-1 to TRBJ2-3, with 11 bases matching TRBD1. Germline CDR1 is SQVTM and CDR2 is ANQGSEA. The CDR3 has 14 amino acids. V gave up 1 base and J gave up 11 bases; unmatched junction bases: 8. This CDR3 reads CSVEGGQGVRMQYF. The CDR3, as DNA: TGCAGCGTTGAAGGGGGACAGGGGGTGAGGATGCAGTATTTT.